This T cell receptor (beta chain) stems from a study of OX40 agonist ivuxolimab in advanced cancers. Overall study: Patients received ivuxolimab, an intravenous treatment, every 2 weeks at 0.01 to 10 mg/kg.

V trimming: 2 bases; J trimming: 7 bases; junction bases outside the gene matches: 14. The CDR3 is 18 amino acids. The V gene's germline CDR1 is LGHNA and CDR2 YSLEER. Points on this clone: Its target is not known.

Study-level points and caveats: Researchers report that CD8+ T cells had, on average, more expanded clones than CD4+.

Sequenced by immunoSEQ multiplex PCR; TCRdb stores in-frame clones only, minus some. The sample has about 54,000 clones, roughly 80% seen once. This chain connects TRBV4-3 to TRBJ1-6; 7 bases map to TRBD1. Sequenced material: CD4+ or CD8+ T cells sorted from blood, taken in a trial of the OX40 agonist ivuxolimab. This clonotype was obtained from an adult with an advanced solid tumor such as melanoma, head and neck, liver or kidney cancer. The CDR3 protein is CASSQFGGGGSLNSPLHF. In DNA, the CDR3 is TGCGCCAGCAGCCAATTTGGAGGGGGCGGGTCCTTGAATTCACCCCTCCACTTT.